A selection of T cell receptor beta chains follows, all from one sample in a study of blood T cell repertoires in COVID-19. Repertoires were generated with immunoSEQ multiplex PCR, while TCRdb's copy carries only in-frame clones and drops some. The table shows 25,000 or so clones, with roughly 90% occurring only once. The source material was peripheral blood. The receptors derive from a human donor in a cohort sampled during active COVID-19. CDR3s include the opening cysteine and the closing phenylalanine or tryptophan. Each record gives: D gene, V gene, J gene, clone size, CDR3 DNA, CDR3 protein. A D gene is named only where the DNA matches it firmly. Rows may omit the clone size; those that give it use once, few, many or a size class.

d_gene: TRBD1
v_gene: TRBV3-1/TRBV3-2
j_gene: TRBJ2-7
abundance: NA
CDR3nt: TGTGCCAGCAAGAGGGGGCGGGAGCAGTACTTC
CDR3aa: CASKRGREQYF

d_gene: NA
v_gene: TRBV5-1
j_gene: TRBJ2-3
abundance: NA
CDR3nt: TGCGCCAGCAGCCGGACGGGGGGCACAGATACGCAGTATTTT
CDR3aa: CASSRTGGTDTQYF

d_gene: TRBD2
v_gene: TRBV2
j_gene: TRBJ2-3
abundance: NA
CDR3nt: TGTGCCGGAAGACTAGCGGGGATCACAGATACGCAGTATTTT
CDR3aa: CAGRLAGITDTQYF

d_gene: NA
v_gene: TRBV5-6
j_gene: TRBJ1-5
abundance: NA
CDR3nt: TGTGCCAGCAGCTTGGCAGGGGAAGGTCAGCCCCAGCATTTT
CDR3aa: CASSLAGEGQPQHF

d_gene: TRBD2
v_gene: TRBV19
j_gene: TRBJ2-4
abundance: NA
CDR3nt: TGTGCCAGTAGTAGGGAGGGCGACATTCAGTACTTC
CDR3aa: CASSREGDIQYF

d_gene: NA
v_gene: TRBV6-5
j_gene: TRBJ1-3
abundance: NA
CDR3nt: TGTGCCAGCAGTTACGAGTACGGAAACACCATATATTTT
CDR3aa: CASSYEYGNTIYF

d_gene: TRBD1
v_gene: TRBV6-1
j_gene: TRBJ2-3
abundance: NA
CDR3nt: TGTGCCAGCAGTGGGGGACAGGGGTCAGGTTTCCGCACAGATACGCAGTATTTT
CDR3aa: CASSGGQGSGFRTDTQYF

d_gene: NA
v_gene: TRBV6-5
j_gene: TRBJ2-1
abundance: NA
CDR3nt: TGTGCCAGCAGAGACCCCCCCACGAGGATCGATGAGCAGTTCTTC
CDR3aa: CASRDPPTRIDEQFF

d_gene: TRBD1
v_gene: TRBV9
j_gene: TRBJ1-2
abundance: once
CDR3nt: TGTGCCAGCAGCGTTACAGGGGATCTTGGCTACACCTTC
CDR3aa: CASSVTGDLGYTF

d_gene: NA
v_gene: TRBV19
j_gene: TRBJ2-7
abundance: few
CDR3nt: TGTGCCAGTAAGGCAGGGGGAGGTTACGAGCAGTACTTC
CDR3aa: CASKAGGGYEQYF

d_gene: NA
v_gene: TRBV28
j_gene: TRBJ1-5
abundance: NA
CDR3nt: TGTGCCAGCAGTTTACATGAACTTAATCAGCCCCAGCATTTT
CDR3aa: CASSLHELNQPQHF

d_gene: TRBD2
v_gene: TRBV24-1
j_gene: TRBJ2-3
abundance: NA
CDR3nt: TGTGCCACCAGTGACCCCAGGGAGGGCAGCACAGATACGCAGTATTTT
CDR3aa: CATSDPREGSTDTQYF

d_gene: TRBD1
v_gene: TRBV7-9
j_gene: TRBJ2-2
abundance: NA
CDR3nt: TGTGCCAGCAGCCCACAGGGGGCTGCCGGGGAGCTGTTTTTT
CDR3aa: CASSPQGAAGELFF

d_gene: TRBD2
v_gene: TRBV10-3
j_gene: TRBJ2-3
abundance: NA
CDR3nt: TGTGCCATCAGTGGGGGACTAGCGAGCACAGATACGCAGTATTTT
CDR3aa: CAISGGLASTDTQYF

d_gene: NA
v_gene: TRBV7-2
j_gene: TRBJ2-3
abundance: NA
CDR3nt: TGTGCCAGCAGTCTAGTGGGAGATACGCAGTATTTT
CDR3aa: CASSLVGDTQYF

d_gene: TRBD1
v_gene: TRBV7-9
j_gene: TRBJ1-2
abundance: NA
CDR3nt: TGTGCCAGCAGTCGTTACAGGGGGGCCGCTAACTATGGCTACACCTTC
CDR3aa: CASSRYRGAANYGYTF

d_gene: NA
v_gene: TRBV5-1
j_gene: TRBJ2-1
abundance: NA
CDR3nt: TGCGCCAGCAGCTTGGAGGGGGAATACAATGAGCAGTTCTTC
CDR3aa: CASSLEGEYNEQFF

d_gene: NA
v_gene: TRBV27
j_gene: TRBJ2-3
abundance: NA
CDR3nt: TGTGCCAGCAGGGACAGAACCAGGACCACAGATACGCAGTATTTT
CDR3aa: CASRDRTRTTDTQYF

d_gene: TRBD1
v_gene: TRBV9
j_gene: TRBJ1-2
abundance: NA
CDR3nt: TGTGCCAGCAGAGGCCCGAATGCCGGGACAGGGGGCTTGGGCTACACCTTC
CDR3aa: CASRGPNAGTGGLGYTF

d_gene: NA
v_gene: TRBV7-2
j_gene: TRBJ2-5
abundance: NA
CDR3nt: TGTGCCAGCAGCTCAGCCCTCAGGGGACCCCAAGAGACCCAGTACTTC
CDR3aa: CASSSALRGPQETQYF

d_gene: NA
v_gene: TRBV19
j_gene: TRBJ1-3
abundance: NA
CDR3nt: TGTGCCAGTAGTATAAGCTGGAGCTCTGGAAACACCATATATTTT
CDR3aa: CASSISWSSGNTIYF

d_gene: TRBD1
v_gene: TRBV5-4
j_gene: TRBJ2-3
abundance: NA
CDR3nt: TGTGCCAGCAGGTCGGGACAGATCACAGATACGCAGTATTTT
CDR3aa: CASRSGQITDTQYF

d_gene: TRBD1
v_gene: TRBV27
j_gene: TRBJ1-6
abundance: NA
CDR3nt: TGTGCCAGCAGCGACAGGGGGTATTTGAATTCACCCCTCCACTTT
CDR3aa: CASSDRGYLNSPLHF

d_gene: NA
v_gene: TRBV4-2
j_gene: TRBJ2-5
abundance: NA
CDR3nt: TGTGCCAGCAGCCAAGATCCGGGTGGGGCCCTCCAAGAGACCCAGTACTTC
CDR3aa: CASSQDPGGALQETQYF

d_gene: TRBD1
v_gene: TRBV29-1
j_gene: TRBJ1-3
abundance: NA
CDR3nt: TGCAGCGCCTGGGACAGGGGGTCTGGAAACACCATATATTTT
CDR3aa: CSAWDRGSGNTIYF

d_gene: NA
v_gene: TRBV5-4
j_gene: TRBJ2-7
abundance: NA
CDR3nt: TGTGCCAGCAGCACGGACTTCTCCTACGAGCAGTACTTC
CDR3aa: CASSTDFSYEQYF

d_gene: NA
v_gene: TRBV7-9
j_gene: TRBJ1-1
abundance: NA
CDR3nt: TGTGCCAGCAGCTCAAACACTGAAGCTTTCTTT
CDR3aa: CASSSNTEAFF

d_gene: NA
v_gene: TRBV18
j_gene: TRBJ2-7
abundance: NA
CDR3nt: TGTGCCAGCTCACCGCAAACAGTCTCCTACGAGCAGTACTTC
CDR3aa: CASSPQTVSYEQYF

d_gene: TRBD2
v_gene: TRBV7-2
j_gene: TRBJ2-1
abundance: NA
CDR3nt: TGTGCCAGCAGATCGGGACTAGGAAACAATGAGCAGTTCTTC
CDR3aa: CASRSGLGNNEQFF

d_gene: NA
v_gene: TRBV10-3
j_gene: TRBJ1-1
abundance: NA
CDR3nt: TGTGCCATCAGTGAGCAGGGTACGGCTGAAGCTTTCTTT
CDR3aa: CAISEQGTAEAFF

d_gene: NA
v_gene: TRBV5-4
j_gene: TRBJ2-1
abundance: once
CDR3nt: TGTGCCAGCAGCCCCCCGGACAATGAGCAGTTCTTC
CDR3aa: CASSPPDNEQFF

d_gene: NA
v_gene: TRBV2
j_gene: TRBJ1-4
abundance: NA
CDR3nt: TGTGCCAGCAGACAAGGGGGGGGAGACGGGGAAAAACTGTTTTTT
CDR3aa: CASRQGGGDGEKLFF

d_gene: NA
v_gene: TRBV28
j_gene: TRBJ2-7
abundance: once
CDR3nt: TGTGCCAGCAGACAGGCCCCCTACGAGCAGTACTTC
CDR3aa: CASRQAPYEQYF

d_gene: NA
v_gene: TRBV24-1
j_gene: TRBJ2-1
abundance: NA
CDR3nt: TGTGCCACCGCCCCATTAGTCCCTATAGACAATGAGCAGTTCTTC
CDR3aa: CATAPLVPIDNEQFF

d_gene: TRBD1
v_gene: TRBV5-1
j_gene: TRBJ2-1
abundance: NA
CDR3nt: TGCGCCAGCAGCTTGGAGGGACAGGGACTCAATGAGCAGTTCTTC
CDR3aa: CASSLEGQGLNEQFF

d_gene: NA
v_gene: TRBV14
j_gene: TRBJ2-7
abundance: NA
CDR3nt: TGTGCCAGCAGCCAAGATGAAGCCCTGCCCTACGAGCAGTACTTC
CDR3aa: CASSQDEALPYEQYF

d_gene: NA
v_gene: TRBV5-6
j_gene: TRBJ2-4
abundance: NA
CDR3nt: TGTGCCAGCAGCTTGCGGGGGAGTGGAAACATTCAGTACTTC
CDR3aa: CASSLRGSGNIQYF

d_gene: NA
v_gene: TRBV11-2
j_gene: TRBJ1-2
abundance: few
CDR3nt: TGTGATGAGCTAGGCTACACCTTC
CDR3aa: CDELGYTF

d_gene: TRBD2
v_gene: TRBV19
j_gene: TRBJ2-3
abundance: NA
CDR3nt: TGTGCCAGTAGTATTGGGACTAGCGGGGGGTTAGATACGCAGTATTTT
CDR3aa: CASSIGTSGGLDTQYF

d_gene: TRBD2
v_gene: TRBV7-9
j_gene: TRBJ2-1
abundance: NA
CDR3nt: TGTGCCAGCAGCGGGACTAACTACAATGAGCAGTTCTTC
CDR3aa: CASSGTNYNEQFF

d_gene: TRBD2
v_gene: TRBV5-5
j_gene: TRBJ2-7
abundance: NA
CDR3nt: TGTGCCAGCAGCTCTTTTAGCGGGTCCTACGAGCAGTACTTC
CDR3aa: CASSSFSGSYEQYF

d_gene: NA
v_gene: TRBV2
j_gene: TRBJ1-1
abundance: NA
CDR3nt: TGTGCCAGCAGTGGACAGGCCTTCCGAGCTTTCTTT
CDR3aa: CASSGQAFRAFF

d_gene: NA
v_gene: TRBV3-1/TRBV3-2
j_gene: TRBJ1-4
abundance: once
CDR3nt: TGTGCCAGCGCCGGAAGGGGCATTGATGAAAAACTGTTTTTT
CDR3aa: CASAGRGIDEKLFF

d_gene: TRBD2
v_gene: TRBV5-1
j_gene: TRBJ2-5
abundance: NA
CDR3nt: TGCGCCAGCAGCTTGTGGCCTAGCGGGGGGGAAGAGACCCAGTACTTC
CDR3aa: CASSLWPSGGEETQYF

d_gene: TRBD1
v_gene: TRBV5-1
j_gene: TRBJ1-1
abundance: NA
CDR3nt: TGCGCCAGCAGCAACGCCCCAGGGGGGAACACTGAAGCTTTCTTT
CDR3aa: CASSNAPGGNTEAFF

d_gene: TRBD2
v_gene: TRBV3-1/TRBV3-2
j_gene: TRBJ2-2
abundance: NA
CDR3nt: TGTGCCAGCAGCCGTAGCGGGAGCACCGGGGAGCTGTTTTTT
CDR3aa: CASSRSGSTGELFF

d_gene: NA
v_gene: TRBV9
j_gene: TRBJ2-5
abundance: once
CDR3nt: TGTGCCAGCAGCGGAGGGGTAGGTTGGGGGCCACAAGAGACCCAGTACTTC
CDR3aa: CASSGGVGWGPQETQYF

d_gene: NA
v_gene: TRBV7-2
j_gene: TRBJ2-7
abundance: NA
CDR3nt: TGTGCCAGCAGCTATACAGGGATATACGAGCAGTACTTC
CDR3aa: CASSYTGIYEQYF

d_gene: TRBD2
v_gene: TRBV5-1
j_gene: TRBJ2-1
abundance: NA
CDR3nt: TGCGCCAGCAGCAGGACTAGCGGGAGCTCCTACAATGAGCAGTTCTTC
CDR3aa: CASSRTSGSSYNEQFF

d_gene: TRBD1
v_gene: TRBV6-1
j_gene: TRBJ2-1
abundance: NA
CDR3nt: TGTGCCAGCAGTGATTCGGACAGGGTTTCAGATGAGCAGTTCTTC
CDR3aa: CASSDSDRVSDEQFF

d_gene: TRBD1
v_gene: TRBV5-1
j_gene: TRBJ1-4
abundance: NA
CDR3nt: TGCGCCAGCAGCTTGGGGACAGGGATGTATGAAAAACTGTTTTTT
CDR3aa: CASSLGTGMYEKLFF

d_gene: TRBD1
v_gene: TRBV5-1
j_gene: TRBJ1-2
abundance: NA
CDR3nt: TGCGCCAGCAGCCCGCGACAGGGGACCTATGGCTACACCTTC
CDR3aa: CASSPRQGTYGYTF

d_gene: NA
v_gene: TRBV29-1
j_gene: TRBJ1-1
abundance: once
CDR3nt: TGCAGCGTTGCGCGGACACCGAACACTGAAGCTTTCTTT
CDR3aa: CSVARTPNTEAFF